These 9 T cell receptor beta chains were sequenced from one sample in a study of CD8 T cells in ankylosing spondylitis. In TCRdb, the 5' RACE reads were re-called with MiXCR into one record per CDR3 protein. The sample carries 150,000 or so distinct CDR3 sequences, 11% recorded once. Sequenced: blood, either unsorted or a sorted T cell fraction (not recorded which). These TCRs come from a male donor with ankylosing spondylitis or in good health (not recorded which).

This clonotype came up many times. The genes are TRBV5-1 and TRBJ2-3; D is unclear. Germline V CDR1 and CDR2: SGHRS, YFSETQ. This CDR3 region has 14 residues. V was trimmed by 3 bases and J by 0 bases, leaving 8 bases between them. CDR3 nucleotide sequence: TGCGCCAGCAGCTCCGAAACTAGCACAGATACGCAGTATTTT. Its protein is CASSSETSTDTQYF.

Only a few counts were recorded for this clonotype. The chain carries TRBV13 and TRBJ2-5; 7 bases are a match to TRBD1. J gave up 2 bases and V 5 bases, and 5 bases lay outside the gene matches. Germline V gives CDR1 PRHDT, CDR2 FYEKMQ (reference sequence). The CDR3 runs 14 residues. This CDR3 reads CASSTRDSQETQYF. The CDR3 bases are TGTGCCAGCAGCACCCGGGACAGTCAAGAGACCCAGTACTTC.

Concerning this clonotype itself: Germline is not matched at one junction end, which may reflect a read error. V and J are TRBV20-1 and TRBJ2-1; possibly TRBD2 for D (6 bases). Germline CDR1 and CDR2: DFQATT and SNEGSKA (reference sequence). The CDR3 totals 17 residues. The CDR3 DNA is TGCAGTGCTAGAGATCGGGACGGGACTCCCAGGGCCTATGAGCAGCTCTTC. This codes for CSARDRDGTPRAYEQLF.

The chain recombines TRBV4-3 with TRBJ1-4, with D possibly TRBD1 on 5 matching bases. Looked up from germline, CDR1 is LGHNA and CDR2 is YSLEER. The CDR3 extends over 16 amino acids. Trimming removed 4 bases at V and 6 bases at J, with 18 bases between. The CDR3 protein is CASSLRRVGSDEKLFF. CDR3 DNA sequence: TGCGCCAGCAGCCTTCGCAGGGTCGGCTCTGATGAAAAACTGTTTTTT.

This chain joins TRBV7-9 and TRBJ2-5, with 11 bases matching TRBD2. The V segment lost 6 bases and the J segment 5 bases; nucleotides outside the gene matches: 5. The length of the CDR3 is 14 residues. Germline V lookup: CDR1 SEHNR, CDR2 FQNEAQ (reference sequence). The CDR3 spells CASSVAGGLETQYF. CDR3 bases: TGTGCCAGCAGTGTAGCGGGAGGGCTGGAGACCCAGTACTTC.

In its sample, this clonotype was seen a few times. The rearrangement uses TRBV5-1 and TRBJ1-1, with D tentatively TRBD1 (6 bases). Germline values: CDR1 SGHRS, CDR2 YFSETQ. Trimming pared 5 bases from V and 0 bases from J, leaving 11 bases between. CDR3 length: 14 residues. CDR3 loop: CASRGGGLNTEAFF. In nucleotides, the CDR3 is TGCGCCAGCAGGGGTGGGGGCCTGAACACTGAAGCTTTCTTT. Together with reference TRBV5-1 and TRBJ1-1, the CDR3 gives the full variable domain: KAGVTQTPRYLIKTRGQQVTLSCSPISGHRSVSWYQQTPGQGLQFLFEYFSETQRNKGNFPGRFSGRQFSNSRSEMNVSTLELGDSALYLCASRGGGLNTEAFFGQGTRLTVV.

This clonotype was detected ten times or more. The chain carries TRBV27 and TRBJ2-6; D is uncertain. V lost 7 bases, J lost 0 bases, and 10 bases lay in between. CDR3 length: 15 amino acids. The germline gives CDR1 MNHEY, CDR2 SMNVEV (reference sequence). The CDR3, as DNA: TGTGCCAGCAAACTTACCTTCTCTGGGGCCAACGTCCTGACTTTC. This gives the protein CASKLTFSGANVLTF.

This clonotype was detected many times. The chain joins TRBV6-1 to TRBJ1-2; tentatively, D is TRBD1 (5 bases). The CDR3 has 14 amino acids. Trimming stripped 6 bases from V and 4 bases from J, with 15 bases between. Per the germline V gene, CDR1 is MNHNS and CDR2 is SASEGT. The CDR3 sequence: CASSPGWGGYGYTF. CDR3 DNA sequence: TGTGCCAGCAGCCCAGGGTGGGGCGGCTATGGCTACACCTTC.

This clonotype was detected ten times or more. The gene calls are TRBV4-1 and TRBJ1-4, with no clear D. From germline, CDR1 is MGHRA and CDR2 YSYEKL. The CDR3 consists of 15 residues. V lost 4 bases and J 7 bases, leaving 16 bases between the germline ends. The CDR3 reads CASSPRRVLGEKLFF. In DNA, the CDR3 is TGCGCCAGCAGCCCCAGAAGAGTATTGGGTGAAAAACTGTTTTTT.